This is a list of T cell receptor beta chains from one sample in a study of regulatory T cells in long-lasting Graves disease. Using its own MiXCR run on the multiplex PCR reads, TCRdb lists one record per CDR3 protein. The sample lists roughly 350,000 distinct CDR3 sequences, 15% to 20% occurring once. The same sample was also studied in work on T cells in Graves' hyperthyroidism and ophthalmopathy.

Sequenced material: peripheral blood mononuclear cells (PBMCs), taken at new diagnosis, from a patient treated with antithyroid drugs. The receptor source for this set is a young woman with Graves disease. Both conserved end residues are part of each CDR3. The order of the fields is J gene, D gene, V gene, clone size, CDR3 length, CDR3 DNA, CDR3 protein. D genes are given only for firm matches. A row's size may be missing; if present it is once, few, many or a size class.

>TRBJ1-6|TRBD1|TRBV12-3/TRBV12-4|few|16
TGTGCCAGCAGTTTAAAGGGACAGGGGCTTGGTTCACCCCTCCACTTT
CASSLKGQGLGSPLHF
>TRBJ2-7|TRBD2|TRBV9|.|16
TGTGCCAGCAGCGCCGAGACTAGCGGGGGGGCCTACGAGCAGTACTTC
CASSAETSGGAYEQYF
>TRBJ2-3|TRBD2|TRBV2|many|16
TGTGCCAGCAGTGAAGGACTAGCGGGAGCCTCAGATACGCAGTATTTT
CASSEGLAGASDTQYF
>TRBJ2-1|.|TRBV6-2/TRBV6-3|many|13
TGTGCCAGCGGGGGGCCGCCCTACAATGAGCAGTTCTTC
CASGGPPYNEQFF
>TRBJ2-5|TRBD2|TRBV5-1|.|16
TGCGCCAGCAGCTTGGCCTGGGGAGCGGGGGAAGAGACCCAGTACTTC
CASSLAWGAGEETQYF
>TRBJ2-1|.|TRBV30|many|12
TGTGCCTGGAGTGTACTGGGAGGTGAGCAGTTCTTC
CAWSVLGGEQFF
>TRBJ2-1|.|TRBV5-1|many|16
TGCGCCAGCAGCTTAGAGCGCCCGAGCTCCTACAATGAGCAGTTCTTC
CASSLERPSSYNEQFF
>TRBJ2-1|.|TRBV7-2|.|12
TGTGCCAGCAGCTTAAGACGGGGGGAGCAGTTCTTC
CASSLRRGEQFF
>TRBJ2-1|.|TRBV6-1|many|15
TGTGCCAGCAGTGAAGCGGCGGGTGATTACAATGAGCAGTTCTTC
CASSEAAGDYNEQFF
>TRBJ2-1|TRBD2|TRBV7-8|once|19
TGTGCCAGCAGCTTAAGATTTGGGCGGCGGGAGAGGGGTTATAGTGAGCAGTTCTTC
CASSLRFGRRERGYSEQFF
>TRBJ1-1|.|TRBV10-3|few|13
TGTGCCATCAAGCCAGGTTCGATCACTGAAGCTTTCTTT
CAIKPGSITEAFF
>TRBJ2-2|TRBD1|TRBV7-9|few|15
TGTGCCAGCAGTCGCGGACAGGGGGGGGCCGGGGAGCTGTTTTTT
CASSRGQGGAGELFF
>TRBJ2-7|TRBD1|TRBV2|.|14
TGTGCCAGCAGTGAGGACAGGGGCTCCTACGAGCAGTACTTC
CASSEDRGSYEQYF
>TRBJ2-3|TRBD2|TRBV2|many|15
TGTGCCAGCAGTATGACTAGCGGGGCCACAGATACGCAGTATTTT
CASSMTSGATDTQYF
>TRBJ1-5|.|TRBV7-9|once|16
TGTGCCAGCAGCTTAGGCCCTAGAGGGGAAAATCAGCCCCAGCATTTT
CASSLGPRGENQPQHF
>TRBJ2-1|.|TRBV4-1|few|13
TGCGCCAGCAGCCGGCAGGGGGGGGATGAGCAGTTCTTC
CASSRQGGDEQFF
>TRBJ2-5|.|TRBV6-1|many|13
TGTGCCAGCAGTGCCAACAGGAAAGAGACCCAGTACTTC
CASSANRKETQYF
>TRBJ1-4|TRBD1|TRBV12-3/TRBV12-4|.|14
TGTGCCAGCAGTTACGGGACAGAGAATGAAAAACTGTTTTTT
CASSYGTENEKLFF
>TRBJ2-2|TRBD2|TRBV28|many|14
TGTGCCAGCAGTAGCGGGGGGGCGACCGGGGAGCTGTTTTTT
CASSSGGATGELFF
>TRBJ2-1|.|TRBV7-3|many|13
TGTGCCAGCAGCCGCCAAGGAGAGACTGAGCAGTTCTTC
CASSRQGETEQFF
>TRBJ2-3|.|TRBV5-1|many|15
TGCGCCAGCAGGCGGGACCTCAGTAGCACAGATACGCAGTATTTT
CASRRDLSSTDTQYF
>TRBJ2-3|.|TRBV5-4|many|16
TGTGCCACACGTCTTGGGCTTAGCGCGGTCACAGATACGCAGTATTTT
CATRLGLSAVTDTQYF
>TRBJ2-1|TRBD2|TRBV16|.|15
TGTGCCAGCAGCCAAGAGGTAGCGGGGCTCAATGAGCAGTTCTTC
CASSQEVAGLNEQFF
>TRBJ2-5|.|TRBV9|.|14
TGTGCCAGCAGCGTAGCTCCATACCAAGAGACCCAGTACTTC
CASSVAPYQETQYF
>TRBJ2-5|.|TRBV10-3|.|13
TGTGCCATCGGGACTCGCCGGTCAGAGACCCAGTACTTC
CAIGTRRSETQYF
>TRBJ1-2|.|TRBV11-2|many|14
TGTGCCAGCAGCTTAGGGCTACTTAACTATGGCTACACCTTC
CASSLGLLNYGYTF
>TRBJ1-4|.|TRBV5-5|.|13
TGTGCCAGCAGCTTGGTGGGGTACGAAAAACTGTTTTTT
CASSLVGYEKLFF
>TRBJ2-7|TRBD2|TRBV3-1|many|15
TGTGCCAGCAGCTCTATAACTAGCGGGGGCTACGAGCAGTACTTC
CASSSITSGGYEQYF
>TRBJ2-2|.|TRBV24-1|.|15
TGTGCCACCAGTGATAGGGGGAGCGACACCGGGGAGCTGTTTTTT
CATSDRGSDTGELFF
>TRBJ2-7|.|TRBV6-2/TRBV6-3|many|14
TGTGCCAGCAGTTACTCGGCAGGGTCCTACGAGCAGTACTTC
CASSYSAGSYEQYF
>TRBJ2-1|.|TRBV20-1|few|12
TGCAGTGCTCCCGATAATTACAATGAGCAGTTCTTC
CSAPDNYNEQFF
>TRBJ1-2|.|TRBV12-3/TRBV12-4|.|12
TGTGCCAGCAGTCTACAGAGCTATGGCCACACCTTC
CASSLQSYGHTF
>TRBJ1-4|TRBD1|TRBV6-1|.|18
TGTGCCAGCAGTAAAAACACAGGGGGCAAAATTGGAAATGAAAAACTGTTTTTT
CASSKNTGGKIGNEKLFF
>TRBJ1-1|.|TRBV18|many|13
TGTGCCAGCAGTCCAGATTTGAACACTGAAGCTTTCTTT
CASSPDLNTEAFF
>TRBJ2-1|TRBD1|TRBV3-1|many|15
TGTGCCAGCAGTCTAAGGACAGGAGCCTACAATGAGCAGTTCTTC
CASSLRTGAYNEQFF
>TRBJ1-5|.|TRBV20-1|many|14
TGCAGTGCTAGGTGGCAGGGAATCGGTCAGCCCCAGCATTTT
CSARWQGIGQPQHF
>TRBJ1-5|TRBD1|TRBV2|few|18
TGTGCCAGCAGTGAAGCGGGTGCTGGACAGGCCGAAAATCAGCCCCAGCATTTT
CASSEAGAGQAENQPQHF